This T cell receptor beta chain comes out of a study of T cell changes during pregnancy in multiple sclerosis (dated by TCRdb to the late 2010s). Background on the whole study: The study examined how the T cell repertoire changed over the course of pregnancy in women with multiple sclerosis.

CDR1 and CDR2 (MNHEY, SVGAGI) derive from the germline V gene. Compared with germline, V lacks 4 bases and J lacks 7 bases; bases without a gene match: 12. The CDR3 contains 15 residues, cysteine and phenylalanine counted. CDR3 DNA is the only sequence kept; it has 45 bases, read in frame from the first base. About this clone itself: What antigen it recognizes has not been identified. No much larger clonotype is one base removed from it; base qualities were not supplied.

Receptor amplification or capture employed the immunoSEQ multiplex PCR assay. TCRdb provides this immuneACCESS table in a form limited to in-frame rearrangements. Some clones are lacking; in checked studies, under half of them reflect an unresolved V gene, and why the rest are absent is not known. In this sample the table shows some 80,000 clones, about 90% of which occur a single time. Roughly 1.4% of the sample is in the top ten clones. This clonotype was obtained from a female donor with multiple sclerosis, enrolled in a pregnancy study. Specimen: peripheral blood, collected before pregnancy. The rearrangement joined TRBV6-5 to TRBJ1-2, with 7 middle bases fitting TRBD1. The nucleotide sequence reads TGTGCCAGCAGTTGGAGCGACAGGGCTATAGGTGGCTACACCTTC. Its translation is CASSWSDRAIGGYTF.